A selection of T cell receptor beta chains follows, all from one sample in a study of cytomegalovirus exposure and HLA in healthy donors. Data came from immunoSEQ multiplex PCR; TCRdb stores just in-frame clones and leaves some out. This listing includes 130,000 or so clones. Sequencing was done on a sample of PBMCs. These receptors originate from a woman between 18 and 30 years old in good health and CMV-seronegative. The CDR3 runs from the conserved cysteine through the conserved F or W. The order of the fields is D gene, J gene, V gene, CDR3 DNA, CDR3 protein. The D gene is left open where the match is weak.

D gene: TRBD1; J gene: TRBJ2-1; V gene: TRBV6-5; CDR3 DNA: TGTGCCAGCAGTTACTCGGGACAGGGATACAATGAGCAGTTCTTC; CDR3 protein: CASSYSGQGYNEQFF
D gene: .; J gene: TRBJ1-5; V gene: TRBV19; CDR3 DNA: TGTGCCAGTAGACCCGGGAGGGGTGGGGTTGGCAATCAGCCCCAGCATTTT; CDR3 protein: CASRPGRGGVGNQPQHF
D gene: .; J gene: TRBJ2-3; V gene: TRBV7-3; CDR3 DNA: TGTGCCAGCAGCCTCCGTAGGCATGCGGGGAGTGCAGATACGCAGTATTTT; CDR3 protein: CASSLRRHAGSADTQYF
D gene: TRBD1; J gene: TRBJ2-3; V gene: TRBV19; CDR3 DNA: TGTGCCAGTAGTATCGGGACAGGGTGGACAGATACGCAGTATTTT; CDR3 protein: CASSIGTGWTDTQYF
D gene: .; J gene: TRBJ2-3; V gene: TRBV5-1; CDR3 DNA: TGCGCCAGCAGCGATAGCGGAGACCTCACAGATACGCAGTATTTT; CDR3 protein: CASSDSGDLTDTQYF
D gene: .; J gene: TRBJ2-1; V gene: TRBV7-6; CDR3 DNA: TGTGCCAGCAGCCAGAGCTGGCGGTCGGATGAGCAGTTCTTC; CDR3 protein: CASSQSWRSDEQFF
D gene: .; J gene: TRBJ2-7; V gene: TRBV7-2; CDR3 DNA: TGTGCCAGCAGCTCAACTAGCAGTAAGGGCGAGCAGTACTTC; CDR3 protein: CASSSTSSKGEQYF
D gene: .; J gene: TRBJ1-4; V gene: TRBV7-9; CDR3 DNA: TGTGCCAGCAGTTTTACGCAGGGGGAAAAACTGTTTTTT; CDR3 protein: CASSFTQGEKLFF
D gene: .; J gene: TRBJ2-5; V gene: TRBV2; CDR3 DNA: TGTGCCAGCATAGGAGGGGATCTAGTCCTGGAGACCCAGTACTTC; CDR3 protein: CASIGGDLVLETQYF
D gene: .; J gene: TRBJ2-3; V gene: TRBV6-1; CDR3 DNA: TGTGCCAGCAGTGAAGGTGGAGGGCCGGGAGTTACGCAGTATTTT; CDR3 protein: CASSEGGGPGVTQYF
D gene: .; J gene: TRBJ2-3; V gene: TRBV11-2; CDR3 DNA: TGTGCCAGCAGCTTAAACTCCGTTAATTCTGATACGCAGTATTTT; CDR3 protein: CASSLNSVNSDTQYF
D gene: .; J gene: TRBJ1-2; V gene: TRBV5-1; CDR3 DNA: TGCGCCAGCAGCTTGGGAGACAGTGTTTATGGCTACACCTTC; CDR3 protein: CASSLGDSVYGYTF
D gene: .; J gene: TRBJ2-1; V gene: TRBV6-5; CDR3 DNA: TGTGCCAGCAGTTACCTCGGCAATGAGCAGTTCTTC; CDR3 protein: CASSYLGNEQFF
D gene: TRBD2; J gene: TRBJ2-1; V gene: TRBV7-2; CDR3 DNA: TGTGCCAGCAGGGTAGGGGCTAGCGGGAGTTTCGGTGAGCAGTTCTTC; CDR3 protein: CASRVGASGSFGEQFF
D gene: .; J gene: TRBJ2-5; V gene: TRBV7-2; CDR3 DNA: TGTGCCAGCAGCTTGGACTCACAAGAGACCCAGTACTTC; CDR3 protein: CASSLDSQETQYF
D gene: .; J gene: TRBJ2-2; V gene: TRBV4-2; CDR3 DNA: TGTGCCAGCAGCCTAATTAGTGGGGGGAGCGGCACCGGGGAGCTGTTTTTT; CDR3 protein: CASSLISGGSGTGELFF
D gene: .; J gene: TRBJ2-4; V gene: TRBV7-2; CDR3 DNA: TGTGCCAGCAGCTTAGTTTCCGAGTCGAGTGGCGGAAACATTCAGTACTTC; CDR3 protein: CASSLVSESSGGNIQYF
D gene: .; J gene: TRBJ2-2; V gene: TRBV5-6; CDR3 DNA: TGTGCCAGCAGCCTTCTGAACACCGGGGAGCTGTTTTTT; CDR3 protein: CASSLLNTGELFF
D gene: TRBD1; J gene: TRBJ1-1; V gene: TRBV7-9; CDR3 DNA: TGTGCCAGCAGCCATAGACAGGGTGGAGGCACTGAAGCTTTCTTT; CDR3 protein: CASSHRQGGGTEAFF
D gene: TRBD2; J gene: TRBJ2-1; V gene: TRBV18; CDR3 DNA: TGTGCCAGCTCACCACCCACTAGCGGGATCTACTCTGAGCAGTTCTTC; CDR3 protein: CASSPPTSGIYSEQFF
D gene: .; J gene: TRBJ1-6; V gene: TRBV5-1; CDR3 DNA: TGCGCCAGCACGGGGGGAGGCGATAATTCACCCCTCCACTTT; CDR3 protein: CASTGGGDNSPLHF
D gene: .; J gene: TRBJ1-1; V gene: TRBV27; CDR3 DNA: TGTGCCAGCACGAAACTTGGTTCCCTGAACACTGAAGCTTTCTTT; CDR3 protein: CASTKLGSLNTEAFF
D gene: TRBD1; J gene: TRBJ1-4; V gene: TRBV2; CDR3 DNA: TGTGCCAGCAGCCTATACGGGACAGGGAATGAAAAACTGTTTTTT; CDR3 protein: CASSLYGTGNEKLFF
D gene: .; J gene: TRBJ2-5; V gene: TRBV7-9; CDR3 DNA: TGTGCCAGCAGCCGGACTCAAGAGACCCAGTACTTC; CDR3 protein: CASSRTQETQYF
D gene: TRBD1; J gene: TRBJ2-1; V gene: TRBV7-9; CDR3 DNA: TGTGCCAGCAGCTCCTCGCAGGGGGCGCCCCGGAATGAGCAGTTCTTC; CDR3 protein: CASSSSQGAPRNEQFF
D gene: TRBD1; J gene: TRBJ1-5; V gene: TRBV2; CDR3 DNA: TGTGCCAGCAGCGAACAGGGGGGCGGTCAGCCCCAGCATTTT; CDR3 protein: CASSEQGGGQPQHF